A single sample is the source of the 23 T cell receptor beta chains below, sequenced in a study of blood T cell repertoires in COVID-19. Only in-frame clones appear in the TCRdb table, and some are missing; sequencing was by immunoSEQ multiplex PCR. The data hold 150,000 to 200,000 clones, with more than 75% observed a single time. Sequencing was performed on peripheral blood. These receptors were collected from a man aged 60 to 69 with active or convalescent COVID-19.

The rearrangement uses TRBV7-2 and TRBJ1-6; tentatively, D is TRBD1 (5 bases). In germline, CDR1 is SGHTA, CDR2 FQGNSA. The CDR3 is 16 residues long. Trimming removed 2 bases at V and 6 bases at J, with 14 bases between. In DNA form, the CDR3 reads TGTGCCAGCAGCTTATGGGCAGGGCTAAGTAATTCACCCCTCCACTTT. Protein: CASSLWAGLSNSPLHF.

This clone was seen many times. The CDR3 reads CAWRIPGQGNQPQHF. The CDR3 DNA sequence: TGTGCCTGGAGGATTCCCGGGCAGGGGAATCAGCCCCAGCATTTT. This chain connects TRBV30 to TRBJ1-5; D might be TRBD1 (6 bases). Germline CDR1 GTSNPN, CDR2 SVGIG (reference sequence). The CDR3 runs 15 residues. The ends were cut back, 3 bases at V and 4 bases at J, with 16 bases in the middle. Drawing the rest from reference TRBV30 and TRBJ1-5, the complete variable domain is SQTIHQWPATLVQPVGSPLSLECTVEGTSNPNLYWYRQAAGRGLQLLFYSVGIGQISSEVPQNLSASRPQDRQFILSSKKLLLSDSGFYLCAWRIPGQGNQPQHFGDGTRLSIL.

The CDR3, as DNA: TGTGCCAGCAGCTTAGTTGCGGGTATCAATGAGCAGTTCTTC. It codes for CASSLVAGINEQFF. The chain couples TRBV11-2 to TRBJ2-1; the D gene is possibly TRBD2 (5 bases). V shed 1 base and J shed 6 bases, with 10 bases lying between them. Germline V gene sequence: CDR1 SGHAT, CDR2 FQNNGV. This CDR3 has 14 amino acids.

The chain has TRBV6-6 and TRBJ2-3; 11 nucleotides line up with TRBD2. CDR3 length: 18 residues. Germline-derived CDR1 and CDR2 are MNHNY and SVGAGI (reference sequence). V lost 5 bases and J lost 4; bases outside the gene matches: 14. CDR3 DNA sequence: TGTGCCAGCAGTCGCGGGAGTCTGGTAGCGGGGGGGTCAGATACGCAGTATTTT. It codes for CASSRGSLVAGGSDTQYF.

The chain recombines TRBV6-1 with TRBJ1-3; perhaps TRBD1 as D (6 bases). The germline V and J ends were trimmed by 3 bases and 4 bases, with 19 bases remaining between them. CDR1 and CDR2 (germline): MNHNS, SASEGT. The CDR3 consists of 17 residues. CDR3 sequence reads: CASSEPGPQGLGNTIYF. The DNA of the CDR3 is TGTGCCAGCAGTGAGCCGGGACCTCAGGGGCTGGGAAACACCATATATTTT.

J is TRBJ1-2 and V is TRBV12-3 or TRBV12-4, with TRBD1 matching 8 bases. The CDR3 spans 13 residues. With V trimmed by 3 bases and J by 5 bases, 2 bases remained unmatched. The CDR3 reads CASSFTGGYGYTF. The CDR3 region has the DNA TGTGCCAGCAGTTTCACAGGGGGGTATGGCTACACCTTC.

The DNA of the CDR3 is TGTGCCAGCAGCCCTCAGGGAGGCGGTGGCTACACCTTC. As protein: CASSPQGGGGYTF. The chain has TRBV27 and TRBJ1-2, with a tentative D call TRBD1 (5 bases). CDR1 and CDR2 from the germline V gene are MNHEY and SMNVEV (reference sequence). Deletions cut 6 bases from V and 7 bases from J, with 15 bases between. This CDR3 has 13 amino acids.

This rearrangement joins TRBV10-3 to TRBJ2-7; D is undetermined. Germline lookup yields CDR1 ENHRY and CDR2 SYGVKD. This CDR3 is built from 12 residues. Trimming pared 6 bases from V and 3 bases from J, leaving 9 bases between. The CDR3 DNA reads TGTGCCATCAGCCAGGATTACTACGAGCAGTACTTC. Translated: CAISQDYYEQYF.

The V call is TRBV5-1, the J call TRBJ2-1; TRBD2 matches 15 bases. The CDR3 loop spans 16 amino acids. With 5 bases clipped from V and 2 bases from J, the junction kept 2 bases outside the gene matches. Germline CDR1 is SGHRS and CDR2 is YFSETQ. Written as DNA, the CDR3 is TGCGCCAGCAGTAGGACTAGCGGGAGGGCCTACAATGAGCAGTTCTTC. This encodes CASSRTSGRAYNEQFF. Full variable domain (missing parts from reference TRBV5-1 and TRBJ2-1): KAGVTQTPRYLIKTRGQQVTLSCSPISGHRSVSWYQQTPGQGLQFLFEYFSETQRNKGNFPGRFSGRQFSNSRSEMNVSTLELGDSALYLCASSRTSGRAYNEQFFGPGTRLTVL.

This CDR3 reads CASSIEGQGVASPLHF. The CDR3 coding sequence is TGCGCCAGCAGCATTGAGGGACAGGGGGTTGCTTCACCCCTCCACTTT. The chain is built from TRBV5-1 and TRBJ1-6, with 11 bases fitting TRBD1. CDR1 is SGHRS, CDR2 YFSETQ, per germline. The CDR3 spans 16 residues. Trimming removed 4 bases from V and 9 bases from J; junction bases left unmatched: 9.

V and J are TRBV9 and TRBJ1-1, with D possibly being TRBD1 (5 bases). The CDR3 covers 15 residues. V lost 0 bases, J lost 5 bases, and 14 bases lay in between. Germline V lookup: CDR1 SGDLS, CDR2 YYNGEE. The CDR3 region is CASSVGGTGVTEAFF. The CDR3 nucleotides read TGTGCCAGCAGCGTAGGTGGAACGGGGGTTACTGAAGCTTTCTTT.

A few counts support this clone. The chain employs TRBV6-5 and TRBJ1-2; D is undetermined. V gave up 8 bases and J gave up 4 bases, with 14 bases separating them. Germline values: CDR1 MNHEY, CDR2 SVGAGI. The CDR3 sequence is 13 residues long. The CDR3 DNA reads as TGTGCCAGCTGCGGGGATCTTGGCTATGGCTACACCTTC. Residues: CASCGDLGYGYTF.

This clone occurred once. The CDR3: CASSQGQGESPLHF. The CDR3 region has the DNA TGCGCCAGCAGCCAAGGACAGGGAGAATCACCCCTCCACTTT. The V and J genes are TRBV5-1 and TRBJ1-6; 8 bases are a match to TRBD1. Germline values: CDR1 SGHRS, CDR2 YFSETQ. V trimming: 4 bases; J trimming: 10 bases; junction bases outside the gene matches: 7. The CDR3 is 14 residues long.

This chain joins TRBV18 and TRBJ2-7, with TRBD1 matching 8 bases. V lost 0 bases to trimming and J lost 4 bases; unmatched junction nucleotides: 2. CDR1 is KGHSH, CDR2 LQKENI, per germline. This CDR3 comprises 14 residues. The CDR3: CASSPPTGGYEQYF. The CDR3 DNA reads as TGTGCCAGCTCACCACCTACAGGGGGGTACGAGCAGTACTTC.

This clone was detected a few times. The chain links TRBV6-2 or TRBV6-3 to TRBJ1-5; D not certain. The germline V and J ends were trimmed by 0 bases and 5 bases, with 11 bases remaining between them. CDR1 is MNHEY and CDR2 is SVGEGT in the germline V gene. The CDR3 has 15 residues. CDR3 nucleotides: TGTGCCAGCAGTTACTCGCCCAGGCCCTATCAGCCCCAGCATTTT. This sequence encodes CASSYSPRPYQPQHF.

The chain uses TRBV5-4 and TRBJ2-3; 9 bases are a match to TRBD2. Trimming removed 0 bases from V and 5 bases from J; junction bases left unmatched: 7. This CDR3 has 16 amino acids. Germline V gives CDR1 SGHNT, CDR2 YYREEE (reference sequence). The CDR3: CASSLDQREDVDTQYF. In nucleotides, the CDR3 is TGTGCCAGCAGCTTGGATCAGCGGGAGGACGTAGATACGCAGTATTTT.

This clone was counted between two and nine times. V and J are TRBV19 and TRBJ1-5; tentative D call: TRBD1 (6 bases). V lost 5 bases to trimming and J lost 0 bases, with 11 bases between them. The germline V gene has CDR1 LNHDA and CDR2 SQIVND (reference sequence). The CDR3 length is 15 residues. The CDR3 reads CASSGGAHSNQPQHF. The CDR3 bases are TGTGCCAGTAGTGGGGGGGCACATAGCAATCAGCCCCAGCATTTT.

The chain is built from TRBV5-4 and TRBJ2-1; tentative D call: TRBD1 (6 bases). This CDR3 has 17 residues. Germline CDR1 reads SGHNT; CDR2 reads YYREEE (reference sequence). V dropped 4 bases and J dropped 2 bases, with 19 bases sitting between them. This CDR3 is CASSHRPKRDTYNEQFF. DNA of the CDR3: TGTGCCAGCAGCCATCGACCCAAACGGGACACCTACAATGAGCAGTTCTTC. Filled out from reference TRBV5-4 and TRBJ2-1, the complete variable domain reads ETGVTQSPTHLIKTRGQQVTLRCSSQSGHNTVSWYQQALGQGPQFIFQYYREEENGRGNFPPRFSGLQFPNYSSELNVNALELDDSALYLCASSHRPKRDTYNEQFFGPGTRLTVL.

This chain links TRBV10-1 with TRBJ2-1; TRBD2 aligns across 13 bases. Germline values: CDR1 WNHNN, CDR2 SYGVQD (reference sequence). The CDR3 loop spans 17 amino acids. Trimming at V came to 3 bases and at J to 5 bases, leaving 7 bases not matched to a gene. The DNA of the CDR3 is TGCGCCAGCAGTGACCACGGACTAGCGGGGGCAAACAATGAGCAGTTCTTC. Residues: CASSDHGLAGANNEQFF.

The chain links TRBV15 to TRBJ1-2, with 7 positions matching TRBD1. Losses at the gene ends were 0 bases for V and 1 base for J; bases not matched to a gene: 2. CDR3 length: 15 amino acids. CDR1 is LNHNV and CDR2 is YYDKDF in the germline V gene (reference sequence). The CDR3, as DNA: TGTGCCACCAGCAGAGATAGGGACAGTAACTATGGCTACACCTTC. Protein product: CATSRDRDSNYGYTF. The whole variable domain, filled in from reference TRBV15 and TRBJ1-2, reads DAMVIQNPRYQVTQFGKPVTLSCSQTLNHNVMYWYQQKSSQAPKLLFHYYDKDFNNEADTPDNFQSRRPNTSFCFLDIRSPGLGDTAMYLCATSRDRDSNYGYTFGSGTRLTVV.

The chain links TRBV11-2 to TRBJ1-1, with D unclear. The CDR3 length is 15 residues. Germline loops: CDR1 SGHAT, CDR2 FQNNGV. V was clipped by 1 base and J by 0 bases, with 9 bases between them. For the CDR3, the DNA is TGTGCCAGCAGCTTAGGCACGGGTATGAACACTGAAGCTTTCTTT. It encodes CASSLGTGMNTEAFF.

This chain connects TRBV27 to TRBJ2-2, with 9 bases matching TRBD2. The trim removed 5 bases at V and 2 bases at J, leaving 12 bases unmatched. The CDR3 consists of 18 residues. Germline V CDR1 and CDR2: MNHEY, SMNVEV (reference sequence). Here the CDR3 reads CASSVRPTSGKNTGELFF. The CDR3 nucleotides are TGTGCCAGCAGTGTCCGCCCGACTAGCGGAAAAAACACCGGGGAGCTGTTTTTT.

This clone was observed a handful of times. The chain joins TRBV25-1 to TRBJ1-2; D call uncertain. The CDR3 runs to 14 residues. Germline assignment: CDR1 MGHDK and CDR2 SYGVNS. The V end was cut by 4 bases, the J end by 0 bases, with 9 bases between. The CDR3 spells CASSGRKTNYGYTF. CDR3 sequence (DNA): TGTGCCAGCAGTGGCAGGAAGACTAACTATGGCTACACCTTC.